A single sample gave rise to the 31 T cell receptor beta chains below, sequenced in a study of blood T cell repertoires in COVID-19. The method was immunoSEQ multiplex PCR; TCRdb's version includes in-frame clones alone and lacks a portion of them. The sample lists about 140,000 clones, 80% to 85% occurring once. Sequences were obtained from peripheral blood. These receptors were collected from a human donor in a cohort sampled during active COVID-19.

This sequence joins TRBV12-3 or TRBV12-4 and TRBJ1-2; the D gene is possibly TRBD1 (6 bases). The V gene lost 5 bases and the J gene lost 6 bases, with 13 bases spanning the gap. The CDR3 has 13 amino acids. Here the CDR3 DNA reads TGTGCCAGCAGTCCTGGACAGTTGAATGGCTACACCTTC. Protein product: CASSPGQLNGYTF.

The chain uses TRBV7-3 and TRBJ1-2; TRBD1 matches 8 bases. The germline CDR1 and CDR2 sequences are SGHTA and FQGTGA. The CDR3 sequence is 14 residues long. Unmatched junction bases numbered 10, after V lost 5 bases and J lost 8 bases. In DNA form, the CDR3 reads TGTGCCAGCAGCCCGACAGGGGTTGATAGGGGCTACACCTTC. Protein: CASSPTGVDRGYTF.

V is TRBV9 and J is TRBJ1-2; D unresolved. The germline V and J ends were trimmed by 0 bases and 0 bases, with 9 bases remaining between them. CDR1 is SGDLS and CDR2 is YYNGEE in the germline V gene. CDR3 length equals 15 residues. The CDR3 sequence: CASSVGLLANYGYTF. The CDR3 coding sequence is TGTGCCAGCAGCGTAGGACTTCTAGCTAACTATGGCTACACCTTC.

The chain couples TRBV5-4 to TRBJ1-6, with TRBD1 matching over 8 bases. Germline V lookup: CDR1 SGHNT, CDR2 YYREEE (reference sequence). J lost 7 bases, V lost 3 bases, and 15 bases had no gene match. CDR3 length: 18 residues. The CDR3 bases are TGTGCCAGCAGCTACGTCTTGGGCAGGGGGCTCTGGAATTCACCCCTCCACTTT. This encodes CASSYVLGRGLWNSPLHF. The full variable domain, its missing parts supplied by reference TRBV5-4 and TRBJ1-6, is ETGVTQSPTHLIKTRGQQVTLRCSSQSGHNTVSWYQQALGQGPQFIFQYYREEENGRGNFPPRFSGLQFPNYSSELNVNALELDDSALYLCASSYVLGRGLWNSPLHFGNGTRLTVT.

CDR3 sequence reads: CASSSNRVAQFF. The CDR3 region has the DNA TGTGCCAGCAGCTCAAACAGGGTTGCGCAGTTCTTC. V is TRBV7-9 and J is TRBJ2-1; D perhaps matches TRBD1 (6 bases). The CDR3 runs 12 residues. V was pared by 4 bases and J by 12 bases, with 13 bases between. Germline loops: CDR1 SEHNR, CDR2 FQNEAQ (reference sequence).

The rearrangement uses TRBV3-1 (or the pseudogene TRBV3-2) and TRBJ2-1, with 12 bases that match TRBD2. Looked up from germline, CDR1 is LGHDT and CDR2 is YNNKEL (reference sequence). V was clipped by 0 bases and J by 10 bases; unmatched bases: 10. The CDR3 runs 17 residues. CDR3 DNA sequence: TGTGCCAGCAGCCAAGATCGGCTAGCGGGGGGGCGGCGGGAGCAGTTCTTC. Its translation: CASSQDRLAGGRREQFF.

The V call is TRBV10-3, the J call TRBJ2-7; 8 nucleotides match TRBD1. In germline, CDR1 is ENHRY, CDR2 SYGVKD. This CDR3 spans 14 amino acids. After removal of 6 bases from V and 7 bases from J, the junction contained 11 bases not matched to a gene. CDR3 nucleotides: TGTGCCATCAGAATAGACAGGGGAGATCGAGAGCAGTACTTC. It codes for CAIRIDRGDREQYF.

CDR3 coding DNA: TGTGCCAGCAGCGTGGGACTAGCGGGGTTGGAGACCCAGTACTTC. Protein: CASSVGLAGLETQYF. This chain joins TRBV3-1 (or the pseudogene TRBV3-2) and TRBJ2-5; TRBD2 agrees at 13 bases. Germline CDR1 LGHDT, CDR2 YNNKEL (reference sequence). The CDR3 is 15 amino acids. V shed 5 bases and J 5 bases; nucleotides not matched to a gene: 5.

The chain employs TRBV6-5 and TRBJ1-1; weak D call: TRBD1 (5 bases). The V gene's germline CDR1 is MNHEY and CDR2 SVGAGI. The CDR3 extends over 13 amino acids. Trimming shortened V by 2 bases and J by 7 bases, and 11 bases separated the two germline ends. CDR3 sequence reads: CASSYIGEGEAFF. CDR3 in DNA: TGTGCCAGCAGTTACATAGGGGAGGGTGAAGCTTTCTTT.

The V gene is TRBV7-9, the J gene TRBJ1-2; D is undetermined. Germline V gene data show CDR1 as SEHNR and CDR2 as FQNEAQ (reference sequence). Trimming took 4 bases from V and 5 from J, leaving 8 bases between them. The CDR3 length is 12 residues. The CDR3 DNA reads TGTGCCAGCAGCTCTATCATTTATGGCTACACCTTC. It specifies CASSSIIYGYTF.

The chain joins TRBV28 to TRBJ1-4; D is uncertain. This CDR3 is 18 amino acids long. Deletions cut 5 bases from V and 0 bases from J, with 19 bases between. Looked up from germline, CDR1 is MDHEN and CDR2 is SYDVKM. CDR3 sequence (DNA): TGTGCCAGCAGTCTCCAATCAGGAGGGCCGGCAACTAATGAAAAACTGTTTTTT. As protein: CASSLQSGGPATNEKLFF.

The chain links TRBV18 to TRBJ2-1; 7 bases map to TRBD1. The J segment lost 6 bases and the V segment lost 6 bases, leaving 2 bases of the junction unmatched. Germline V gene sequence: CDR1 KGHSH, CDR2 LQKENI. The CDR3 is made up of 12 amino acids. The CDR3 loop reads CASSRQGNEQFF. DNA of the CDR3: TGTGCCAGCTCTCGACAGGGCAATGAGCAGTTCTTC.

The chain is built from TRBV25-1 and TRBJ2-4; D remains unclear. Germline-derived CDR1 and CDR2 are MGHDK and SYGVNS. This CDR3 has 14 amino acids. V lost 3 bases and J lost 3, with 9 bases in between. Here the CDR3 DNA reads TGTGCCAGCAGTGAGACGGGTTACAAAAACATTCAGTACTTC. This codes for CASSETGYKNIQYF.

This rearrangement joins TRBV5-1 to TRBJ1-1; weak D call: TRBD1 (5 bases). There are 14 residues in the CDR3. V lost 4 bases, J lost 8 bases, and 18 bases lay in between. Germline V gene lookup returns CDR1 SGHRS and CDR2 YFSETQ. CDR3 region: CASSRATRGDEAFF. The DNA for the CDR3 is TGCGCCAGCAGCCGAGCGACAAGGGGCGACGAAGCTTTCTTT. Using reference TRBV5-1 and TRBJ1-1 for the parts outside the CDR3, the full variable domain is KAGVTQTPRYLIKTRGQQVTLSCSPISGHRSVSWYQQTPGQGLQFLFEYFSETQRNKGNFPGRFSGRQFSNSRSEMNVSTLELGDSALYLCASSRATRGDEAFFGQGTRLTVV.

This rearrangement joins TRBV10-2 to TRBJ1-5, with TRBD1 matching over 7 bases. V gave up 8 bases and J gave up 3 bases; unmatched junction bases: 4. This CDR3 has 13 amino acids. Germline CDR1 reads WSHSY; CDR2 reads SAAADI. Here the CDR3 DNA reads TGCGCCAGCGGGGGACAGCCCAATCAGCCCCAGCATTTT. Translating gives CASGGQPNQPQHF.

The J gene is TRBJ1-1, the V gene TRBV13; the match to TRBD1 covers 12 bases. CDR3 size: 21 residues. Germline loops: CDR1 PRHDT, CDR2 FYEKMQ (reference sequence). With V trimmed by 5 bases and J by 5 bases, 24 bases remained unmatched. For the CDR3, the DNA is TGTGCCAGCAGCAGACTGACCGGGACAGGGGGCGCGGGAGACCGGGCAACTGAAGCTTTCTTT. Translated, it gives CASSRLTGTGGAGDRATEAFF.

In the case of this clone: The sample has other DNA sequences that encode this CDR3 too. The CDR3 reads CASSSGQGNSPLHF. The CDR3, as DNA: TGCGCCAGCAGCTCCGGACAGGGGAACTCACCCCTCCACTTT. The chain links TRBV5-1 to TRBJ1-6, with 9 bases matching TRBD1. Germline CDR1 reads SGHRS; CDR2 reads YFSETQ. The length of the CDR3 is 14 residues. With 3 bases clipped from V and 10 bases from J, the junction kept 5 bases outside the gene matches.

A few counts support this clone. The rearrangement links TRBV19 to TRBJ2-5; TRBD2 matches at 8 bases. After removal of 1 base from V and 5 bases from J, the junction contained 6 bases not matched to a gene. The CDR3 consists of 15 residues. Germline loops: CDR1 LNHDA, CDR2 SQIVND (reference sequence). CDR3 nucleotides: TGTGCCAGTAGTATAGCGGCGGGGGGATTTGAGACCCAGTACTTC. Residues: CASSIAAGGFETQYF.

A single count supports this clone. The chain joins TRBV12-5 to TRBJ2-5; 10 bases match TRBD1. In germline, CDR1 is LGHNT, CDR2 FRNRAP. Trimming took 6 bases from V and 2 from J; bases not matched to a gene: 6. The CDR3 runs to 15 residues. Written as DNA, the CDR3 is TGTGCTAGTGGCGAGGGACAGGGGAATCAAGAGACCCAGTACTTC. Protein product: CASGEGQGNQETQYF.

The chain links TRBV24-1 to TRBJ2-2, with 9 bases that match TRBD1. Germline V gene data show CDR1 as KGHDR and CDR2 as SFDVKD. With V trimmed by 7 bases and J by 3 bases, 2 bases remained unmatched. This CDR3 region has 14 residues. The CDR3 spells CATRRTGDTGELFF. The CDR3, as DNA: TGTGCCACCAGAAGGACAGGGGACACCGGGGAGCTGTTTTTT.

This clone was recorded only once. This chain uses TRBV10-3 with TRBJ2-1; 10 bases match TRBD1. The CDR3 has 16 amino acids. Germline V gene lookup returns CDR1 ENHRY and CDR2 SYGVKD. Unmatched junction bases numbered 12, after V lost 4 bases and J lost 9 bases. The CDR3, as DNA: TGTGCCATCAGTGCCTCCTCCGGGACAGGGGTGGGTGAGCAGTTCTTC. Protein product: CAISASSGTGVGEQFF.

V is TRBV2 and J is TRBJ2-4, with a weak D call TRBD2 (6 bases). V lost 10 bases and J lost 7, with 17 bases in between. This CDR3 spans 13 amino acids. Germline loops: CDR1 SNHLY, CDR2 FYNNEI. In DNA form, the CDR3 reads TGTGCCACCACGGGGGTGGGATTGAACATTCAGTACTTC. Its protein is CATTGVGLNIQYF.

The chain uses TRBV3-1 (or the pseudogene TRBV3-2) and TRBJ1-1, with 8 bases aligning to TRBD1. The CDR3 contains 15 residues. J was trimmed by 1 base and V by 2 bases; bases with no gene match: 3. Germline lookup yields CDR1 LGHDT and CDR2 YNNKEL (reference sequence). CDR3 in amino acids: CASSQTGTGNTEAFF. CDR3 bases: TGTGCCAGCAGCCAAACAGGGACAGGGAACACTGAAGCTTTCTTT.

This clone was seen many times. The genes are TRBV7-3 and TRBJ2-1; possible D gene TRBD2, 7 bases. The CDR3 covers 16 residues. Germline values: CDR1 SGHTA, CDR2 FQGTGA. V was shortened by 6 bases and J by 0 bases, with 15 bases between the two germline ends. The DNA of the CDR3 is TGTGCCAGCAGGTCATCGGGGGGCCGCTCCTACAATGAGCAGTTCTTC. Its protein is CASRSSGGRSYNEQFF.

The J gene is TRBJ2-7, the V gene TRBV5-4; TRBD2 might be the D (5 bases). The CDR3 is 14 amino acids. V was shortened by 4 bases and J by 2 bases, with 13 bases between the two germline ends. In germline, CDR1 is SGHNT, CDR2 YYREEE (reference sequence). The CDR3 DNA reads TGTGCCAGCAGCCCTGGGAGAACCCCCTACGAGCAGTACTTC. Translated, it gives CASSPGRTPYEQYF.

Of note for this clone: Different DNA sequences within this sample yield the same CDR3. The genes are TRBV5-1 and TRBJ1-4, with D possibly matching TRBD1 (6 bases). V was pared by 4 bases and J by 5 bases, with 12 bases between. This CDR3 contains 14 residues. Germline V gives CDR1 SGHRS, CDR2 YFSETQ. The CDR3 is CASSPVQGNEKLFF. CDR3 bases: TGCGCCAGCAGCCCGGTCCAGGGGAATGAAAAACTGTTTTTT.

The CDR3 nucleotides are TGTGCCAGCAGCACCCCCCGGCTAGCGGGGGGAAAGATTAGCACAGATACGCAGTATTTT. Encoded protein: CASSTPRLAGGKISTDTQYF. The genes are TRBV21-1 and TRBJ2-3; no DNA check was done on the table's D call, TRBD2. TRBV21-1 is a pseudogene segment. The CDR3 covers 20 residues.

The rearrangement links TRBV3-1 (or the pseudogene TRBV3-2) to TRBJ2-3; 10 nucleotides align to TRBD2. The CDR3 has 14 amino acids. The V gene end was trimmed by 1 base and the J gene end by 6 bases; junction bases not matched to a gene: 1. Germline V gene sequence: CDR1 LGHDT, CDR2 YNNKEL (reference sequence). The CDR3 sequence: CASSQGGLADTQYF. CDR3 nucleotides: TGTGCCAGCAGCCAAGGGGGACTAGCGGATACGCAGTATTTT.

The V call is TRBV11-3, the J call TRBJ2-1; D ambiguous. V gave up 0 bases and J gave up 1 base, with 7 bases separating them. Germline CDR1 and CDR2: SGHNT and YENEEA. This CDR3 has 15 residues. CDR3 residues: CASSLEAGSYNEQFF. CDR3 nucleotides: TGTGCCAGCAGCTTAGAGGCAGGTTCCTACAATGAGCAGTTCTTC.

This clone was recorded only once. The chain uses TRBV10-3 and TRBJ2-7, with D possibly being TRBD2 (6 bases). Germline V gene sequence: CDR1 ENHRY, CDR2 SYGVKD. There are 14 residues in the CDR3. Between the trimmed V and J ends, which lost 3 bases and 1 base, there was a span of 10 bases. CDR3 amino acids: CAISEGDFSYEQYF. CDR3 sequence (DNA): TGTGCCATCAGTGAAGGGGACTTTTCCTACGAGCAGTACTTC.

This clone occurred once. The rearrangement links TRBV7-2 to TRBJ1-1, with 7 bases lining up with TRBD1. The CDR3 totals 13 residues. Germline V gene lookup returns CDR1 SGHTA and CDR2 FQGNSA. V was pared by 2 bases and J by 9 bases, with 6 bases of the junction left unmatched. CDR3: CASSLWGQRKAFF. The CDR3, as DNA: TGTGCCAGCAGCTTATGGGGACAGAGAAAAGCTTTCTTT.